The 20 T cell receptor beta chains presented below share a single source sample, sequenced in a study of regulatory T cells in long-lasting Graves disease. Building of the TCR beta libraries involved iRepertoire HTBI primers and Arm-PCR of CDR3 regions. A single record per CDR3 protein comes from TCRdb applying MiXCR to the multiplex PCR reads. The data contain about 520,000 distinct CDR3 sequences, around 12% of them singletons. Documented time point: newly diagnosed GD, antithyroid drugs for less than 3 months. RNA extracted from PBMCs served as the sequencing template. This same sample was also taken into another study, of T cells in Graves' hyperthyroidism and ophthalmopathy.

The starting material was peripheral blood mononuclear cells (PBMCs), obtained at new diagnosis, from a patient treated with antithyroid drugs. The receptors shown here come from a woman in her twenties or thirties with Graves disease.

This clonotype occurred many times. The chain links TRBV7-8 to TRBJ2-7; tentatively, D is TRBD2 (6 bases). The V and J ends lost 1 base and 1 base respectively, with 17 bases between them. The V gene's germline CDR1 is SGHVS and CDR2 FQNEAQ. The CDR3 is made up of 17 amino acids. The CDR3, as DNA: TGTGCCAGCAGCTTAGAGCCGTTGGAGGGGAGGTCCTACGAGCAGTACTTC. Encoded protein: CASSLEPLEGRSYEQYF.

In this sample, this clonotype turned up a few times. This is likely a read error, given that the CDR3 carries no conserved phenylalanine or tryptophan at its end. The V gene is TRBV27, the J gene TRBJ1-2; no clear D gene. Germline-derived CDR1 and CDR2 are MNHEY and SMNVEV (reference sequence). Trimming removed 5 bases at V and 2 bases at J, with 9 bases between. The CDR3 sequence is 13 residues long. The CDR3, as DNA: TGTGCCAGCAGTCCCGCGGGAAACTATGGCTACACCCTC. Protein: CASSPAGNYGYTL.

This clonotype has at least ten counts. The chain links TRBV30 to TRBJ1-1; no reliable D call. CDR1 is GTSNPN and CDR2 is SVGIG in the germline V gene (reference sequence). V lost 5 bases to trimming and J lost 1 base, with 5 bases between them. The CDR3 spans 11 residues. CDR3 in amino acids: CAWGGNTEAFF. DNA of the CDR3: TGTGCCTGGGGAGGGAACACTGAAGCTTTCTTT.

This clonotype was seen many times. The chain uses TRBV3-1 and TRBJ1-1; D unclear. V dropped 3 bases and J dropped 1 base, with 12 bases sitting between them. CDR3 length: 15 amino acids. Germline V gene lookup returns CDR1 LGHDT and CDR2 YNNKEL (reference sequence). CDR3 residues: CASSQGIQTNTEAFF. The DNA for the CDR3 is TGTGCCAGCAGCCAGGGAATACAGACGAACACTGAAGCTTTCTTT.

This chain uses TRBV28 with TRBJ2-1; D uncertain. Germline V gives CDR1 MDHEN, CDR2 SYDVKM. Trimming removed 9 bases at V and 0 bases at J, with 6 bases between. CDR3 size: 12 residues. CDR3 protein: CASWSSYNEQFF. The CDR3 DNA reads TGTGCCAGTTGGAGCTCCTACAATGAGCAGTTCTTC.

This clonotype was seen ten or more times. In DNA, the CDR3 is TGTGCCAGCACCACCGGGACTAACACAGATACGCAGTATTTT. The encoded protein is CASTTGTNTDTQYF. The V and J genes are TRBV5-4 and TRBJ2-3, with TRBD2 identical over 7 bases. Germline trimming cut 6 bases from V and 2 bases from J; bases unmatched to any gene: 6. The CDR3 extends over 14 amino acids. The germline gives CDR1 SGHNT, CDR2 YYREEE (reference sequence).

This clonotype has just a few counts. The chain has TRBV27 and TRBJ2-7, with no clear D. Trimming pared 2 bases from V and 6 bases from J, leaving 14 bases between. This CDR3 comprises 14 residues. Germline CDR1 reads MNHEY; CDR2 reads SMNVEV (reference sequence). The CDR3 is CASSLVGPHSEQYF. CDR3 bases: TGTGCCAGCAGTTTAGTCGGCCCTCATTCCGAGCAGTACTTC.

This clonotype was counted only a few times. The chain has TRBV7-9 and TRBJ1-2; 9 nucleotides align to TRBD1. The J segment lost 4 bases and the V segment lost 5 bases, leaving 8 bases of the junction unmatched. The CDR3 has 15 amino acids. From germline, CDR1 is SEHNR and CDR2 FQNEAQ (reference sequence). The CDR3 DNA reads TGTGCCAGCAGCGCAGCCGGGACAGGGTTCTATGGCTACACCTTC. Amino acid sequence: CASSAAGTGFYGYTF. The entire variable domain, with the rest obtained from reference TRBV7-9 and TRBJ1-2, is as follows: DTGVSQNPRHKITKRGQNVTFRCDPISEHNRLYWYRQTLGQGPEFLTYFQNEAQLEKSRLLSDRFSAERPKGSFSTLEIQRTEQGDSAMYLCASSAAGTGFYGYTFGSGTRLTVV.

This clonotype was picked up many times. The V gene is TRBV3-1, the J gene TRBJ2-1; 11 bases map to TRBD2. CDR1 and CDR2 (germline): LGHDT, YNNKEL (reference sequence). V shed 4 bases and J 6 bases; nucleotides not matched to a gene: 8. The CDR3 is made up of 16 amino acids. Here the CDR3 DNA reads TGTGCCAGCAGCCTAACTTTAGCGGGAGGGATCAATGAGCAGTTCTTC. Protein: CASSLTLAGGINEQFF.

In this sample, this clonotype turned up many times. The chain recombines TRBV29-1 with TRBJ2-7; no definite D call. Trimming left V 5 bases short and J 1 base short, with 6 bases between. The length of the CDR3 is 11 residues. Germline values: CDR1 SQVTM, CDR2 ANQGSEA. The CDR3 nucleotides read TGCAGCGTTATGATATCCTACGAGCAGTACTTC. Protein: CSVMISYEQYF.

This clonotype appeared many times. This sequence joins TRBV12-3 or TRBV12-4 and TRBJ1-4; D is unclear. The CDR3 is made up of 14 amino acids. Trimming took off 4 bases at V and 0 bases at J, with 6 bases between the two ends. CDR3: CASSYIATNEKLFF. In DNA, the CDR3 is TGTGCCAGCAGTTACATAGCAACTAATGAAAAACTGTTTTTT.

This clonotype turned up a few times. The CDR3 is CASSQDPLAGGSYEQYF. For the CDR3, the DNA is TGCGCCAGCAGCCAAGACCCCCTAGCGGGAGGGTCCTACGAGCAGTACTTC. This rearrangement joins TRBV4-3 to TRBJ2-7; 12 bases agree with TRBD2. Germline V CDR1 and CDR2: LGHNA, YSLEER. The CDR3 runs to 17 residues. The V gene end was trimmed by 0 bases and the J gene end by 1 base; junction bases not matched to a gene: 4.

J is TRBJ2-1 and V is TRBV27; perhaps TRBD1 as D (6 bases). CDR1 and CDR2 (germline): MNHEY, SMNVEV (reference sequence). V lost 8 bases and J lost 5, with 19 bases in between. CDR3 length: 15 amino acids. CDR3 DNA sequence: TGTGCCAGCTTTCAGGGGCCTACGTATCACAATGAGCAGTTCTTC. This translates into CASFQGPTYHNEQFF.

This clonotype has at least ten counts. The V call is TRBV6-1, the J call TRBJ1-1; 7 bases match TRBD1. The CDR3 extends over 17 amino acids. CDR1 is MNHNS, CDR2 SASEGT, per germline. V was pared by 5 bases and J by 0 bases, with 12 bases of the junction left unmatched. The CDR3 loop is CASSRTGYFRMNTEAFF. CDR3 sequence (DNA): TGTGCCAGCAGTCGGACAGGTTATTTTAGGATGAACACTGAAGCTTTCTTT.

There are many counts of this clonotype. The rearrangement links TRBV29-1 to TRBJ2-2, with unresolved D. The V and J ends lost 6 bases and 3 bases respectively, with 2 bases between them. Looked up from germline, CDR1 is SQVTM and CDR2 is ANQGSEA. This CDR3 region has 10 residues. CDR3 sequence (DNA): TGCAGCGTGTACACCGGGGAGCTGTTTTTT. This translates into CSVYTGELFF.

Ten or more counts support this clonotype. The CDR3 sequence is CAWKWGPGNTIYF. The CDR3 nucleotides read TGTGCCTGGAAATGGGGGCCTGGAAACACCATATATTTT. The genes are TRBV30 and TRBJ1-3, with D maybe TRBD1 (6 bases). V was trimmed by 4 bases and J by 2 bases, leaving 9 bases between them. CDR1 and CDR2 (germline): GTSNPN, SVGIG (reference sequence). The CDR3 consists of 13 residues.

This clonotype has at least ten counts. The chain carries TRBV14 and TRBJ2-1; D remains ambiguous. The CDR3 is made up of 13 amino acids. Per the germline V gene, CDR1 is SGHDN and CDR2 is FVKESK. The V end was cut by 1 base, the J end by 9 bases, with 10 bases between. This CDR3 is CASSQGSRVEQFF. The DNA of the CDR3 is TGTGCCAGCAGCCAAGGGTCACGGGTTGAGCAGTTCTTC. Supplemented by reference TRBV14 and TRBJ2-1, the full variable domain reads EAGVTQFPSHSVIEKGQTVTLRCDPISGHDNLYWYRRVMGKEIKFLLHFVKESKQDESGMPNNRFLAERTGGTYSTLKVQPAELEDSGVYFCASSQGSRVEQFFGPGTRLTVL.

The chain has TRBV3-1 and TRBJ2-1, with D maybe TRBD2 (7 bases). Germline-derived CDR1 and CDR2 are LGHDT and YNNKEL (reference sequence). This CDR3 is 16 amino acids long. Trimming shortened V by 4 bases and J by 7 bases, and 20 bases separated the two germline ends. The CDR3 nucleotides are TGTGCCAGCAGCCCCTTAGGGGGAGGGCCCTGGAATGAGCAGTTCTTC. Protein product: CASSPLGGGPWNEQFF.

This sequence joins TRBV7-9 and TRBJ2-2; possible D gene TRBD2, 6 bases. This CDR3 has 16 amino acids. V was pared by 1 base and J by 4 bases, with 13 bases between. Germline-derived CDR1 and CDR2 are SEHNR and FQNEAQ (reference sequence). As DNA, the CDR3 is TGTGCCAGCAGCTTAGGTCCTAGCGTCGGCACCGGGGAGCTGTTTTTT. Residues: CASSLGPSVGTGELFF.

The rearrangement joins TRBV11-2 to TRBJ2-1; a possible D gene is TRBD1 (6 bases). The CDR3 sequence is 16 residues long. The ends were cut back, 1 base at V and 1 base at J, with 11 bases in the middle. Per the germline V gene, CDR1 is SGHAT and CDR2 is FQNNGV. The CDR3 sequence is CASSLGQGRSYNEQFF. CDR3 nucleotides: TGTGCCAGCAGCTTAGGGCAGGGGCGGTCCTACAATGAGCAGTTCTTC.